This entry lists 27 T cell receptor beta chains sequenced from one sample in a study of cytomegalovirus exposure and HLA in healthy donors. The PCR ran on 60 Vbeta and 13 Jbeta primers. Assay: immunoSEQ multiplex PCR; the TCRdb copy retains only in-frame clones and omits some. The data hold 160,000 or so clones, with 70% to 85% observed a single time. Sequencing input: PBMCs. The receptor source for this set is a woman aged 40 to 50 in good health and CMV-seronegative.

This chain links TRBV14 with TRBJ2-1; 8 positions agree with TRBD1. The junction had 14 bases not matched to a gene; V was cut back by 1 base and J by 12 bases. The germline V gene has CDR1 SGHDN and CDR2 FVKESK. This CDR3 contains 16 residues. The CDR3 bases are TGTGCCAGCAGCCAAGTGGACAGGGAGGTTTCAACGGTGCAGTTCTTC. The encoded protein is CASSQVDREVSTVQFF.

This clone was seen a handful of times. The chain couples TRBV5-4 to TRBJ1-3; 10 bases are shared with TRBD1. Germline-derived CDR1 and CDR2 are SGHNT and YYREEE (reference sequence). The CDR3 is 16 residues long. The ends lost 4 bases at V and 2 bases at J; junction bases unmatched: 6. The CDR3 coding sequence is TGTGCCAGCAGCATGGGACAGGGGAGAACTGGAAACACCATATATTTT. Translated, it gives CASSMGQGRTGNTIYF.

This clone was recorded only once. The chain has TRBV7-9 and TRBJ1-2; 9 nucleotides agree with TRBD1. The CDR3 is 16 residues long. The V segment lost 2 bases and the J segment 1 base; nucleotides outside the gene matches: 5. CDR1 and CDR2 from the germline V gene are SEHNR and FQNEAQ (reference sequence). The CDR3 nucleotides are TGTGCCAGCAGCTTAACAGGGGGCGTTAATAACTATGGCTACACCTTC. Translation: CASSLTGGVNNYGYTF. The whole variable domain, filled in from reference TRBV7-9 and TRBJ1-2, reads DTGVSQNPRHKITKRGQNVTFRCDPISEHNRLYWYRQTLGQGPEFLTYFQNEAQLEKSRLLSDRFSAERPKGSFSTLEIQRTEQGDSAMYLCASSLTGGVNNYGYTFGSGTRLTVV.

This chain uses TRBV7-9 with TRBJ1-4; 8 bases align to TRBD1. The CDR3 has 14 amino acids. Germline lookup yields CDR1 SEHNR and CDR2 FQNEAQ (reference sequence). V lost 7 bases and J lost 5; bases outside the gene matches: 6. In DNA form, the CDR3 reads TGTGCCAGCACCACGGGACAGGCAAATGAAAAACTGTTTTTT. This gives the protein CASTTGQANEKLFF.

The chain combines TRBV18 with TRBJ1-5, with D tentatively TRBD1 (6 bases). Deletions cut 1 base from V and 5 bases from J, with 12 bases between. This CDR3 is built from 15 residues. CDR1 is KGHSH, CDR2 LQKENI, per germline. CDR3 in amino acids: CASSPRGQGHQPQHF. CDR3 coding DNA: TGTGCCAGCTCACCACGGGGGCAGGGTCATCAGCCCCAGCATTTT. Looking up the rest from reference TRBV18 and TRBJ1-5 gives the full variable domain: NAGVMQNPRHLVRRRGQEARLRCSPMKGHSHVYWYRQLPEEGLKFMVYLQKENIIDESGMPKERFSAEFPKEGPSILRIQQVVRGDSAAYFCASSPRGQGHQPQHFGDGTRLSIL.

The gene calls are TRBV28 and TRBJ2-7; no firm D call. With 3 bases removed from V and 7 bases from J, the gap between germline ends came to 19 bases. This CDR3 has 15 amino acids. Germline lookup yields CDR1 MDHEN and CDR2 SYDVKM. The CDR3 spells CASSLPGTLSGEQYF. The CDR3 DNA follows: TGTGCCAGCAGTTTGCCAGGCACCCTCTCAGGAGAGCAGTACTTC.

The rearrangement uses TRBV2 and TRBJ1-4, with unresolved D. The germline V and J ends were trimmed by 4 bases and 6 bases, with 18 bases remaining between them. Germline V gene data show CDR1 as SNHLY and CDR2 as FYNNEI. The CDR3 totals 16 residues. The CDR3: CASSAPEVLPDEKLFF. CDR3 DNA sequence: TGTGCCAGCAGTGCCCCGGAGGTCCTGCCGGATGAAAAACTGTTTTTT. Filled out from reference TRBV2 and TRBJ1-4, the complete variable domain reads EPEVTQTPSHQVTQMGQEVILRCVPISNHLYFYWYRQILGQKVEFLVSFYNNEISEKSEIFDDQFSVERPDGSNFTLKIRSTKLEDSAMYFCASSAPEVLPDEKLFFGSGTQLSVL.

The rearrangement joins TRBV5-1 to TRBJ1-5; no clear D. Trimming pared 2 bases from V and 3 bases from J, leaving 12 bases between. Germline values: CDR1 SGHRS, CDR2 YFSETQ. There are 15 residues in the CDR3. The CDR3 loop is CASSFGSGSNQPQHF. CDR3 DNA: TGCGCCAGCAGCTTCGGGAGTGGATCCAATCAGCCCCAGCATTTT.

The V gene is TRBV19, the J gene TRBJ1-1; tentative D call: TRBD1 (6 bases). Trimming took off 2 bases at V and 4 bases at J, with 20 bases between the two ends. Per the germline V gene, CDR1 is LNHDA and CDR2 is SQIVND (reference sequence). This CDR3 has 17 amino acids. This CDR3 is CASSIILERGGLTEAFF. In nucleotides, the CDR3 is TGTGCCAGTAGTATAATACTAGAAAGGGGGGGCCTCACTGAAGCTTTCTTT.

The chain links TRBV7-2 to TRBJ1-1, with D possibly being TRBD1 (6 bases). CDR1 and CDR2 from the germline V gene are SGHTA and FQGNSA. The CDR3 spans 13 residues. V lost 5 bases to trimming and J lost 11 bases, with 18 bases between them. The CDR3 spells CASSPVAGARAFF. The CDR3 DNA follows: TGTGCCAGCAGCCCCGTGGCGGGGGCGCGGGCTTTCTTT.

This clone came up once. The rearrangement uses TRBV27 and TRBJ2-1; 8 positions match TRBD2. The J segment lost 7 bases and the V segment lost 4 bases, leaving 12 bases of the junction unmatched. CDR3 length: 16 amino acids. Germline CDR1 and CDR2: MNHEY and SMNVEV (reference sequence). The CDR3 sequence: CASSSRTSHKENEQFF. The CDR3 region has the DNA TGTGCCAGCAGTTCCCGGACTAGCCATAAGGAGAATGAGCAGTTCTTC.

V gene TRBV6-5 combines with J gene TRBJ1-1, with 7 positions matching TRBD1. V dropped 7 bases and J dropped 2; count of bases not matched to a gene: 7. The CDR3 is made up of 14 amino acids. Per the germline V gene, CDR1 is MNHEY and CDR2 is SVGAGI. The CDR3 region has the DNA TGTGCCAGCATTCTCAGGGGGATAAACACTGAAGCTTTCTTT. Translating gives CASILRGINTEAFF.

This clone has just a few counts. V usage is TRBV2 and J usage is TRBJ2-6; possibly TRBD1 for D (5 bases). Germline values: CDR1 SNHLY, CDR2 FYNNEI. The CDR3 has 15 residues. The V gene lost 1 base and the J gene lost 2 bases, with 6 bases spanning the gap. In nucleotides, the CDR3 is TGTGCCAGCAGTGAAGAAGGGGCTGGGGCCAACGTCCTGACTTTC. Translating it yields CASSEEGAGANVLTF.

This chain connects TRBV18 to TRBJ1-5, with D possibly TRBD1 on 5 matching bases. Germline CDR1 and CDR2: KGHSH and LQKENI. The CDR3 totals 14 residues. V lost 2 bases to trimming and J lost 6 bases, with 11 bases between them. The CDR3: CASSPDSGAQPQHF. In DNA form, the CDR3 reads TGTGCCAGCTCACCAGACAGTGGCGCTCAGCCCCAGCATTTT.

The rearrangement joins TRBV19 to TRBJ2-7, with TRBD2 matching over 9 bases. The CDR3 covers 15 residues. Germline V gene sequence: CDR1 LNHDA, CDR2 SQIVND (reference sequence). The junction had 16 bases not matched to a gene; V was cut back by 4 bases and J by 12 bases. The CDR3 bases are TGTGCCAGTAGTAGCGGGAGGGCCACGGAACAAGGTCCGTACTTC. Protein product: CASSSGRATEQGPYF.

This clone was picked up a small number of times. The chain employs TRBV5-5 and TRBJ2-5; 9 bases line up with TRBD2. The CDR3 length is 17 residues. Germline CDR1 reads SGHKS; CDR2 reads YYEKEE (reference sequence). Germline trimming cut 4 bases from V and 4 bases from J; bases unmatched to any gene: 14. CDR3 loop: CASSQDPMSGRSETQYF. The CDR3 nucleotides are TGTGCCAGCAGCCAAGATCCAATGAGCGGGAGGTCAGAGACCCAGTACTTC.

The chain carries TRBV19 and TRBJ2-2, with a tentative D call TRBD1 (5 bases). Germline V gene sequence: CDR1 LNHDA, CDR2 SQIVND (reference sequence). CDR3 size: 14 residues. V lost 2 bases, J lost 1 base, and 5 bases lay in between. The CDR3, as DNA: TGTGCCAGTAGTATACAGGGGAACACCGGGGAGCTGTTTTTT. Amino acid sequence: CASSIQGNTGELFF.

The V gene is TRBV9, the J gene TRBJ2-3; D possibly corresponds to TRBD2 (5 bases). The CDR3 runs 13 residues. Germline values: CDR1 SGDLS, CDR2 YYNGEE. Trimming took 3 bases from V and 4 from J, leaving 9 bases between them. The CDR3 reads CASSGGMADTQYF. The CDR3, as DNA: TGTGCCAGCAGCGGAGGGATGGCAGATACGCAGTATTTT.

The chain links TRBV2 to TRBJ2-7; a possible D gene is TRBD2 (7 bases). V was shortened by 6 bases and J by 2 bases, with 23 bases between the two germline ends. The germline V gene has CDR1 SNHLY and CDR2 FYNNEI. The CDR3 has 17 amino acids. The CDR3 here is CASRGTKSSGRTYEQYF. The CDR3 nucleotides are TGTGCCAGCAGGGGGACAAAAAGTAGCGGGCGTACCTACGAGCAGTACTTC.

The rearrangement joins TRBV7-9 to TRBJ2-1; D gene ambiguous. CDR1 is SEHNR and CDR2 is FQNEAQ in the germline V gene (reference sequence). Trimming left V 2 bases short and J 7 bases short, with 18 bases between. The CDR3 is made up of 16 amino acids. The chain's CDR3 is CASSLRSGAFGNEQFF. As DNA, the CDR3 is TGTGCCAGCAGCTTACGTTCCGGAGCCTTTGGGAATGAGCAGTTCTTC.

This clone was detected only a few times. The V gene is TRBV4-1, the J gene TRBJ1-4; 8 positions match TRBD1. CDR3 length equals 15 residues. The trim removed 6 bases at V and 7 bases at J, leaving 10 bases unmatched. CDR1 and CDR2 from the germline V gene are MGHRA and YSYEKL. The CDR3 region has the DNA TGCGCCAGCAGACAGCAAGGACAGGGAGGTGAAAAACTGTTTTTT. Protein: CASRQQGQGGEKLFF.

CDR3 coding DNA: TGCGCCAGCAGCTTCGGCCCGGGGGGCAACAATGAGCAGTTCTTC. The encoded protein is CASSFGPGGNNEQFF. This chain joins TRBV5-1 and TRBJ2-1; weak D call: TRBD2 (7 bases). Trimming cost V 2 bases and J 5 bases, with 14 bases left between them. Germline values: CDR1 SGHRS, CDR2 YFSETQ. This CDR3 spans 15 amino acids. Full variable domain (remainder filled in from reference TRBV5-1 and TRBJ2-1): KAGVTQTPRYLIKTRGQQVTLSCSPISGHRSVSWYQQTPGQGLQFLFEYFSETQRNKGNFPGRFSGRQFSNSRSEMNVSTLELGDSALYLCASSFGPGGNNEQFFGPGTRLTVL.

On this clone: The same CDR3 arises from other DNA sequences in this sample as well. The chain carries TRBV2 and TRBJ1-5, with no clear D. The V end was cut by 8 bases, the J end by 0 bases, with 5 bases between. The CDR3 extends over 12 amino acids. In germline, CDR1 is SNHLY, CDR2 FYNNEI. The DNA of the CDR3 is TGTGCCAGCCAAAATAGCAATCAGCCCCAGCATTTT. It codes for CASQNSNQPQHF.

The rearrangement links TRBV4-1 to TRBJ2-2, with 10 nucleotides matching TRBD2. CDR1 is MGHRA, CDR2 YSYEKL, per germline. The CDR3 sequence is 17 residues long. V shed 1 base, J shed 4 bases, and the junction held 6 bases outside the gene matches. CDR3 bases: TGCGCCAGCAGCCAAGGGAGAGCGGGGGGGCCCACCGGGGAGCTGTTTTTT. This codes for CASSQGRAGGPTGELFF.

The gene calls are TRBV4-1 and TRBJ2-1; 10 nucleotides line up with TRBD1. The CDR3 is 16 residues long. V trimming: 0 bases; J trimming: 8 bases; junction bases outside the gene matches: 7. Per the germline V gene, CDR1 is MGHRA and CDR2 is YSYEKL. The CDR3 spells CASSQEGDRGWDEQFF. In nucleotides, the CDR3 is TGCGCCAGCAGCCAAGAGGGGGACAGGGGCTGGGATGAGCAGTTCTTC.

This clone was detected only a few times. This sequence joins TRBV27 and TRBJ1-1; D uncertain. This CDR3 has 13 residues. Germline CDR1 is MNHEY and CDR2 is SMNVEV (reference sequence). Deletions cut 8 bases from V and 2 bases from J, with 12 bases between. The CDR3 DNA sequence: TGTGCCAGCGGCTTCCTTACAAACACTGAAGCTTTCTTT. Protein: CASGFLTNTEAFF.

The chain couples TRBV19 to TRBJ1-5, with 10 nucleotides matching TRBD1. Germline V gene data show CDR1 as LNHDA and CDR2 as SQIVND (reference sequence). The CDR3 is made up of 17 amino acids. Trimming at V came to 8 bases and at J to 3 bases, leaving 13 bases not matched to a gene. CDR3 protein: CASSALDRGSPNQPQHF. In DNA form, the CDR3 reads TGTGCCAGTTCCGCTTTGGACAGGGGGTCGCCCAATCAGCCCCAGCATTTT.